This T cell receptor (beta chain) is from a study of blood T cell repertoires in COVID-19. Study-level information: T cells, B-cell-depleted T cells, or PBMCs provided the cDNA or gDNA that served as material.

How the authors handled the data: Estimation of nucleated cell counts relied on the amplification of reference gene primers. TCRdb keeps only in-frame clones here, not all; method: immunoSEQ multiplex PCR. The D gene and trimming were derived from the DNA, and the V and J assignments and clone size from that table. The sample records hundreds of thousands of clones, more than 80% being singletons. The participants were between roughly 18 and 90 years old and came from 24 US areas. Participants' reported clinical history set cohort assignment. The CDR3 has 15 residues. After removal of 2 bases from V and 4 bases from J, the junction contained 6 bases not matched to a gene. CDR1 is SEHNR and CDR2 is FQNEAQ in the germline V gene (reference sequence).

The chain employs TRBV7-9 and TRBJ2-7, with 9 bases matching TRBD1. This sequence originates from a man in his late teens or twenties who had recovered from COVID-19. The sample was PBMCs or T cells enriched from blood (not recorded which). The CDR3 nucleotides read TGTGCCAGCAGCTTAACTGGGACAGGGTATTACGAGCAGTACTTC. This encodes CASSLTGTGYYEQYF.